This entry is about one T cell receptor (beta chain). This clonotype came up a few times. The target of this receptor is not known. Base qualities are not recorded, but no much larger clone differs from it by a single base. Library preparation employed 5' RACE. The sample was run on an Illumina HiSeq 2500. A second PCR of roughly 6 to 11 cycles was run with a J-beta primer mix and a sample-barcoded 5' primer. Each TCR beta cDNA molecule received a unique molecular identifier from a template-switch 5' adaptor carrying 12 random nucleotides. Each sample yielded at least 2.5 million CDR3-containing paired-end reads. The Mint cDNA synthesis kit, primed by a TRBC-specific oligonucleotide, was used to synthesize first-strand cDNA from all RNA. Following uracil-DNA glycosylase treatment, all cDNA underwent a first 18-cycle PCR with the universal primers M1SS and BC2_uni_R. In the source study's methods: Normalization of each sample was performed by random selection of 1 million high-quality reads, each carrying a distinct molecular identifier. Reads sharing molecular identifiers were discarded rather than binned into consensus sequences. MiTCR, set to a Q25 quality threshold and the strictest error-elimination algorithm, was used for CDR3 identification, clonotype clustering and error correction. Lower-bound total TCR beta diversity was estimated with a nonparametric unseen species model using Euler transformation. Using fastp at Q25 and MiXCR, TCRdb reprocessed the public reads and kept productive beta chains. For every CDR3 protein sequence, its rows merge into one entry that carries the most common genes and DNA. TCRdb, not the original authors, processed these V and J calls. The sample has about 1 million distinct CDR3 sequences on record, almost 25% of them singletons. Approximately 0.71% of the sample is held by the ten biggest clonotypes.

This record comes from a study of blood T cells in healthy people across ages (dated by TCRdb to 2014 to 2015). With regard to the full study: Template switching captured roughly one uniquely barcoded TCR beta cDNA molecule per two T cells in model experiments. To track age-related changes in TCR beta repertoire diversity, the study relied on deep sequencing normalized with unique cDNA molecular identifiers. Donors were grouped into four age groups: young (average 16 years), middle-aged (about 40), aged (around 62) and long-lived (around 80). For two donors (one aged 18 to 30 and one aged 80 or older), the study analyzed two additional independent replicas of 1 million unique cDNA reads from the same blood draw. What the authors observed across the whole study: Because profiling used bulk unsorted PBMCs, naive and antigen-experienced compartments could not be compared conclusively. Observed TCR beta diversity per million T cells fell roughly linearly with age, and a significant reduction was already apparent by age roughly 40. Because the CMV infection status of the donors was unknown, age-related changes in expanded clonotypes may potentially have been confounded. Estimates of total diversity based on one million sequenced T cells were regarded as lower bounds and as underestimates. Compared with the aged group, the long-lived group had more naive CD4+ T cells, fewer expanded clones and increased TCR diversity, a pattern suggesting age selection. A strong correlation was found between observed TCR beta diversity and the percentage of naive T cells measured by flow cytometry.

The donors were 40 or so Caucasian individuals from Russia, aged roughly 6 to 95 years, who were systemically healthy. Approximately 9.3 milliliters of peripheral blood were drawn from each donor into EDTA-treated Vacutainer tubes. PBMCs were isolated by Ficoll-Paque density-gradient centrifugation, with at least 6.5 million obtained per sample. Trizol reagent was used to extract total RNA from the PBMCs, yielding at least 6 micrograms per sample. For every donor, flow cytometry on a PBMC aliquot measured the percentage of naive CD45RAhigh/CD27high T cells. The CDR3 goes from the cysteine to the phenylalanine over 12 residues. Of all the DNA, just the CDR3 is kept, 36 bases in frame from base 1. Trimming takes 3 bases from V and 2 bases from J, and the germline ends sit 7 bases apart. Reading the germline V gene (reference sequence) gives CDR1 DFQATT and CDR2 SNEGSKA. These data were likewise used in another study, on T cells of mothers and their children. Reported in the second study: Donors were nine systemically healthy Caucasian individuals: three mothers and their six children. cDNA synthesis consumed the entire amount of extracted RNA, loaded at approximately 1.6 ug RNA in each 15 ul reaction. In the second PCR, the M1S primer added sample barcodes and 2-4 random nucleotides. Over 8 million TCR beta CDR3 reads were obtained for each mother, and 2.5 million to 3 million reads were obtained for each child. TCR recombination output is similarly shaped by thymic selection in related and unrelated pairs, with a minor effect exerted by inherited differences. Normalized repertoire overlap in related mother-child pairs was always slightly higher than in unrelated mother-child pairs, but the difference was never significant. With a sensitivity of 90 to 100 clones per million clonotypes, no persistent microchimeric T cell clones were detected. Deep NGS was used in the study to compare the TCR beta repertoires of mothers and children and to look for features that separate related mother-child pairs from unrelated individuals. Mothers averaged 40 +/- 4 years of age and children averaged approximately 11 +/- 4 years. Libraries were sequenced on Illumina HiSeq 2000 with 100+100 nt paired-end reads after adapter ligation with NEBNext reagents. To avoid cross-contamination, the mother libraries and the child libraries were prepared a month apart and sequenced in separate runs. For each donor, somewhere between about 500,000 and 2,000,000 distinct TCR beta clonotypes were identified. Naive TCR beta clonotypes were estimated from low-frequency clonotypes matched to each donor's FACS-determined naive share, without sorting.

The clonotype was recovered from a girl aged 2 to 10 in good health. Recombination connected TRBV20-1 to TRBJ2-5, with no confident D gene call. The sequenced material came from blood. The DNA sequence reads TGCAGTGCTAGTGACGGTCAAGAGACCCAGTACTTC. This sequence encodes CSASDGQETQYF.